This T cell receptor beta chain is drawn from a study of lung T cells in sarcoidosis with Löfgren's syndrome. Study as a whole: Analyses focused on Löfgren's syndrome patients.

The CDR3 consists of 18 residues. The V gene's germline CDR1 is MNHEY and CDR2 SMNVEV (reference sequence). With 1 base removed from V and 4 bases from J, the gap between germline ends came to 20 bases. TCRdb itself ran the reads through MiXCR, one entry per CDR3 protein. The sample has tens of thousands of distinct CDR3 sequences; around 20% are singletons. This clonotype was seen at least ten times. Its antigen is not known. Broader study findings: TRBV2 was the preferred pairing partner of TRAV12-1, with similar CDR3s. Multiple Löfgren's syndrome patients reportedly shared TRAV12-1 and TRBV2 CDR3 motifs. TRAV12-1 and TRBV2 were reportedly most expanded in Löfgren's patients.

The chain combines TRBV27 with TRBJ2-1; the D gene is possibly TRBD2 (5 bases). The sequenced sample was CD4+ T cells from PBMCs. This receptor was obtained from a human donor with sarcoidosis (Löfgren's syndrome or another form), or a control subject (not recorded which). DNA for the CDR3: TGTGCCAGCAGTTTATTAAGAGGGCAACCTTCGTCTTACAATGAGCAGTTCTTC. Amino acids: CASSLLRGQPSSYNEQFF.